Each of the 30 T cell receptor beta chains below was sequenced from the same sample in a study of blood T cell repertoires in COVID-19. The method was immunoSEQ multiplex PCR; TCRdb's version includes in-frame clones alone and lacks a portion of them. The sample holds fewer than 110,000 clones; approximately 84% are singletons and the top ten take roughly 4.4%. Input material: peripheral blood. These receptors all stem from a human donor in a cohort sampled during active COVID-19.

CDR3 residues: CASSLATGAVNTEAFF. In DNA, the CDR3 is TGTGCCAGCAGCTTAGCCACAGGGGCGGTGAACACTGAAGCTTTCTTT. The chain joins TRBV7-2 to TRBJ1-1; TRBD1 matches 7 bases. Germline V lookup: CDR1 SGHTA, CDR2 FQGNSA. V dropped 0 bases and J dropped 0; count of bases not matched to a gene: 4. The CDR3 covers 16 residues.

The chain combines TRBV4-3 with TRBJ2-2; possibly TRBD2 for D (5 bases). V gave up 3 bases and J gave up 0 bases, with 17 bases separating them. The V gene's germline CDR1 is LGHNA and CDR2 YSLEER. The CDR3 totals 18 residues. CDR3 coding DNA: TGCGCCAGCAGCCAGCAAACGTTCTGGACTTCGAACACCGGGGAGCTGTTTTTT. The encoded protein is CASSQQTFWTSNTGELFF.

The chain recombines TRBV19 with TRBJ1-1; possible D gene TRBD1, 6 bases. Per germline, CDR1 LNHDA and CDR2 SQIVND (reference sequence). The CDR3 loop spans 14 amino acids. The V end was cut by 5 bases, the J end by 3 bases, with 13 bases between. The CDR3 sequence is CASSATGIYTEAFF. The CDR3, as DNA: TGTGCCAGTAGTGCCACAGGGATCTACACTGAAGCTTTCTTT. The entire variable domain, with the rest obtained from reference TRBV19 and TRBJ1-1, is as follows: DGGITQSPKYLFRKEGQNVTLSCEQNLNHDAMYWYRQDPGQGLRLIYYSQIVNDFQKGDIAEGYSVSREKKESFPLTVTSAQKNPTAFYLCASSATGIYTEAFFGQGTRLTVV.

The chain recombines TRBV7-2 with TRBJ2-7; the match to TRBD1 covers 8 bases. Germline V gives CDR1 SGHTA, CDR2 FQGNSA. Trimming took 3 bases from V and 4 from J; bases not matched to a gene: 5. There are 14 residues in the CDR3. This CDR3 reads CASSFQGAYYEQYF. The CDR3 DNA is TGTGCCAGCAGCTTCCAGGGGGCCTATTACGAGCAGTACTTC.

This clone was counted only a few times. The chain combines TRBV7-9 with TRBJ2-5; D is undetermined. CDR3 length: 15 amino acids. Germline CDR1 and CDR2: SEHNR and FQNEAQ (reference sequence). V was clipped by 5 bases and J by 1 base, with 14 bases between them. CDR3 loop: CASSIQTGFQETQYF. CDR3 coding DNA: TGTGCCAGCAGCATTCAGACTGGCTTCCAAGAGACCCAGTACTTC.

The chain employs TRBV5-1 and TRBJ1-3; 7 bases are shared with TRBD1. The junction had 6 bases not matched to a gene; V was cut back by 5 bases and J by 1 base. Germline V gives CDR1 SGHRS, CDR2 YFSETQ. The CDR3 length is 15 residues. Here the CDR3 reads CASSPDRVSGNTIYF. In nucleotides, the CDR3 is TGCGCCAGCAGTCCCGACAGGGTTTCTGGAAACACCATATATTTT.

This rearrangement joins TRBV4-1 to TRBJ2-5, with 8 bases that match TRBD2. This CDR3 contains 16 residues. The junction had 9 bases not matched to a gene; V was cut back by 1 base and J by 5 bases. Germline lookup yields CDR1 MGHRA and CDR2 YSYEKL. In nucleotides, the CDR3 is TGCGCCAGCAGCCAAGTTTCAGCGGGGGACGGGGAGACCCAGTACTTC. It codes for CASSQVSAGDGETQYF.

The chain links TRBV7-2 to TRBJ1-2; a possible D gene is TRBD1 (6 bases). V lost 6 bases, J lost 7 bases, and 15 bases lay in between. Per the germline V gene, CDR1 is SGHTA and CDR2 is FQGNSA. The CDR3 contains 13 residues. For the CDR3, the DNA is TGTGCCAGCAGTCCGCGGCAGGGGTTTGGCTACACCTTC. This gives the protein CASSPRQGFGYTF. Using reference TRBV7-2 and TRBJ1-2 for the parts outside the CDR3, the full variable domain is GAGVSQSPSNKVTEKGKDVELRCDPISGHTALYWYRQSLGQGLEFLIYFQGNSAPDKSGLPSDRFSAERTGGSVSTLTIQRTQQEDSAVYLCASSPRQGFGYTFGSGTRLTVV.

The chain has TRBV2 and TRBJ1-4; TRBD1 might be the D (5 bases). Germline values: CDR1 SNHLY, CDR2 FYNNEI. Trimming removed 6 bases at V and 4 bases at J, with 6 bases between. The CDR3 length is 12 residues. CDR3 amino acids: CASRQGNEKLFF. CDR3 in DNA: TGTGCCAGCAGGCAGGGTAATGAAAAACTGTTTTTT.

This CDR3 is CASSLQTGNTIYF. The CDR3 DNA reads TGTGCCAGCAGCCTCCAGACTGGAAACACCATATATTTT. This sequence joins TRBV7-6 and TRBJ1-3; D is unclear. CDR3 length: 13 amino acids. CDR1 and CDR2 from the germline V gene are SGHVS and FNYEAQ. Trimming pared 5 bases from V and 2 bases from J, leaving 7 bases between.

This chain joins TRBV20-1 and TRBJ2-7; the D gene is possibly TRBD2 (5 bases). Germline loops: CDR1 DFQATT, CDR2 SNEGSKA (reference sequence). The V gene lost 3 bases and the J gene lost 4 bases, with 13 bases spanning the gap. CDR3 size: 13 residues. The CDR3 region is CSASRAEAYEQYV. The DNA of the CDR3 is TGCAGTGCTAGTCGAGCGGAAGCTTACGAGCAGTACGTC.

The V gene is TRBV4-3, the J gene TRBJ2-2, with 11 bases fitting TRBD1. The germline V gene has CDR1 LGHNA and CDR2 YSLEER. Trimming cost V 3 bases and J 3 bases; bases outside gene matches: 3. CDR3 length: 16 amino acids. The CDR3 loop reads CASSHGQGAYTGELFF. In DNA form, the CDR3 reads TGCGCCAGCAGCCACGGACAGGGGGCATACACCGGGGAGCTGTTTTTT.

The CDR3 DNA sequence: TGTGCCAGCAGTTACGAACAGCCCCGCGCTGAAGCTTTCTTT. Its translation is CASSYEQPRAEAFF. The chain has TRBV6-2 or TRBV6-3 and TRBJ1-1; D remains ambiguous. Trimming left V 2 bases short and J 6 bases short, with 13 bases between. The CDR3 has 14 residues. Per germline, CDR1 MNHEY and CDR2 SVGEGT.

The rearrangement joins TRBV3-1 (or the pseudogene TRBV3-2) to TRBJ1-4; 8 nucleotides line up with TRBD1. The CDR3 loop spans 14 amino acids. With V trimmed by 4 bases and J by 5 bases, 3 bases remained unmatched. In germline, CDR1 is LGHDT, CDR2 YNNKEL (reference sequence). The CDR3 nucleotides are TGTGCCAGCAGCCTCAGGACAGGGAATGAAAAACTGTTTTTT. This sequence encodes CASSLRTGNEKLFF.

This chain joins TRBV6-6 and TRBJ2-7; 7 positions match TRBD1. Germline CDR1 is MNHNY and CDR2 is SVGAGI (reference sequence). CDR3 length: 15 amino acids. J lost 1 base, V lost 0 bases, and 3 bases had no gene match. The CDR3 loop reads CASSYSTGLSYEQYF. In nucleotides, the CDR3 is TGTGCCAGCAGTTACTCGACAGGGTTATCCTACGAGCAGTACTTC.

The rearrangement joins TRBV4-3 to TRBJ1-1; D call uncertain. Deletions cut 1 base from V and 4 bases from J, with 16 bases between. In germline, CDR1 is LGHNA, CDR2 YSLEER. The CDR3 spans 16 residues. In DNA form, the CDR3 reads TGCGCCAGCAGCCAAGCGCCAGCGGTCTCGAGCACTGAAGCTTTCTTT. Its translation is CASSQAPAVSSTEAFF.

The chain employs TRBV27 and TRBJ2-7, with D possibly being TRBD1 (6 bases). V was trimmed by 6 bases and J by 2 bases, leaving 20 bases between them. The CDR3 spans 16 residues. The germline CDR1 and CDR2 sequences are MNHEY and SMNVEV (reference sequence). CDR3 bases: TGTGCCAGCAGCTTTGAACCGGGACACCAGACCTACGAGCAGTACTTC. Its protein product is CASSFEPGHQTYEQYF.

CDR3 region: CASSQTSRRSNEQFF. DNA for the CDR3: TGTGCCAGCAGCCAAACCTCGCGGAGGAGCAATGAGCAGTTCTTC. This sequence joins TRBV3-1 (or the pseudogene TRBV3-2) and TRBJ2-1; weak D call: TRBD2 (5 bases). Trimming pared 2 bases from V and 6 bases from J, leaving 14 bases between. The germline V gene has CDR1 LGHDT and CDR2 YNNKEL (reference sequence). The CDR3 runs 15 residues.

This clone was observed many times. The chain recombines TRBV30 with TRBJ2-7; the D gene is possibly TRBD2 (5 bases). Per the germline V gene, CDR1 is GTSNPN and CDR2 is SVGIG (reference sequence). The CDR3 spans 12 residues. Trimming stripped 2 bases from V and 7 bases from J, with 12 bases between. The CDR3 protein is CAWSTPPGEQYF. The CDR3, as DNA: TGTGCCTGGAGTACCCCGCCGGGAGAGCAGTACTTC.

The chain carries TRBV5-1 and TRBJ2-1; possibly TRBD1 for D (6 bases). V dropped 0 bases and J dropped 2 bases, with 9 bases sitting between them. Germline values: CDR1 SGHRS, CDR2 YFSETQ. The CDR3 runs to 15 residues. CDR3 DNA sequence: TGCGCCAGCAGCTTGGCTACAGGGACCTACAATGAGCAGTTCTTC. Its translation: CASSLATGTYNEQFF.

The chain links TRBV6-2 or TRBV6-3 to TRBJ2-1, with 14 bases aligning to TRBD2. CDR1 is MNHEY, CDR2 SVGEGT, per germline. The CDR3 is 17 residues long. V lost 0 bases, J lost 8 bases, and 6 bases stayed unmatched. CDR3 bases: TGTGCCAGCAGTTACTCGCGACTAGCGGGAGGGCAGGATGAGCAGTTCTTC. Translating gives CASSYSRLAGGQDEQFF.

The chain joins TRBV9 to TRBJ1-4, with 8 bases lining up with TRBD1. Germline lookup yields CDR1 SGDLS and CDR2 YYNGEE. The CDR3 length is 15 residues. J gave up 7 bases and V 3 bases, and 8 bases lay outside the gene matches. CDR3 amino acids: CASSARQGTSEKLFF. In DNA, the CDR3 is TGTGCCAGCAGCGCCCGACAGGGGACGAGTGAAAAACTGTTTTTT.

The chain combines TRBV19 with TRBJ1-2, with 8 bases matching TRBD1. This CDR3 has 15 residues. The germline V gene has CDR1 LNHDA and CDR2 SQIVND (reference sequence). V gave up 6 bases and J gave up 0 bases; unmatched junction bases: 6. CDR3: CASRREQGANYGYTF. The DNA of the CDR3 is TGTGCCAGTAGAAGGGAACAGGGGGCTAACTATGGCTACACCTTC.

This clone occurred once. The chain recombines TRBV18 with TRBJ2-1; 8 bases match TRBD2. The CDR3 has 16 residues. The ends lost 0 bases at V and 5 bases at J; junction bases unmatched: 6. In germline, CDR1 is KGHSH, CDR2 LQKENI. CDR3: CASSPPVPGGNNEQFF. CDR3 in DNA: TGTGCCAGCTCACCACCGGTCCCGGGAGGGAACAATGAGCAGTTCTTC.

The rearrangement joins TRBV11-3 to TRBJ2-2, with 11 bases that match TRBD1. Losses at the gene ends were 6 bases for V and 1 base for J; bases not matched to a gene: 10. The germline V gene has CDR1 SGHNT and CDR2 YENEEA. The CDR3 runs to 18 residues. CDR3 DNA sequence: TGTGCCAGCAGTTCCTCCAGGACAGGGGGCGAGAACACCGGGGAGCTGTTTTTT. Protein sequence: CASSSSRTGGENTGELFF.

The DNA of the CDR3 is TGTGCCAGCAGCTTACTGGCTAGCGGCCCCTACGAGCAGTACTTC. It specifies CASSLLASGPYEQYF. The chain links TRBV7-3 to TRBJ2-7; 7 bases fit TRBD2. This CDR3 has 15 amino acids. V was clipped by 2 bases and J by 2 bases; unmatched bases: 6. The germline V gene has CDR1 SGHTA and CDR2 FQGTGA.

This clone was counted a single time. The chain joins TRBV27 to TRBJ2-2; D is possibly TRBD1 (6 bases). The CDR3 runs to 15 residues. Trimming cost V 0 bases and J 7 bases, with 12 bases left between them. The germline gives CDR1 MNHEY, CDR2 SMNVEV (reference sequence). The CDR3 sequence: CASSLSPGVGGELFF. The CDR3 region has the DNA TGTGCCAGCAGTTTATCTCCAGGGGTAGGCGGGGAGCTGTTTTTT.

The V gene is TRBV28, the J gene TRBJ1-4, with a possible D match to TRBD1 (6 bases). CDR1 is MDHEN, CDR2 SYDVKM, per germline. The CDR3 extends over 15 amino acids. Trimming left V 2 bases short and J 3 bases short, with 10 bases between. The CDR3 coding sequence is TGTGCCAGCAGTTTAGAGGGGGTTCCTAATGAAAAACTGTTTTTT. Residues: CASSLEGVPNEKLFF.

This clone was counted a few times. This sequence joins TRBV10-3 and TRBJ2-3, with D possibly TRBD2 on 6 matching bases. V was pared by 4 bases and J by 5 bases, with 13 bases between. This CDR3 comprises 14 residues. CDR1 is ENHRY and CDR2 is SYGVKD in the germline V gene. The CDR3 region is CAISGGTARDTQYF. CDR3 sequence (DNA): TGTGCCATCAGTGGGGGGACTGCGAGAGATACGCAGTATTTT.

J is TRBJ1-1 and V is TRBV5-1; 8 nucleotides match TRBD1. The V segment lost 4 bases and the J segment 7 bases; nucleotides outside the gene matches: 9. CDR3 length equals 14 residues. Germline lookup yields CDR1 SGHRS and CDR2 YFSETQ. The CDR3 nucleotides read TGCGCCAGCAGCCAAGGACAGGGCAGAAATGAAGCTTTCTTT. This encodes CASSQGQGRNEAFF.